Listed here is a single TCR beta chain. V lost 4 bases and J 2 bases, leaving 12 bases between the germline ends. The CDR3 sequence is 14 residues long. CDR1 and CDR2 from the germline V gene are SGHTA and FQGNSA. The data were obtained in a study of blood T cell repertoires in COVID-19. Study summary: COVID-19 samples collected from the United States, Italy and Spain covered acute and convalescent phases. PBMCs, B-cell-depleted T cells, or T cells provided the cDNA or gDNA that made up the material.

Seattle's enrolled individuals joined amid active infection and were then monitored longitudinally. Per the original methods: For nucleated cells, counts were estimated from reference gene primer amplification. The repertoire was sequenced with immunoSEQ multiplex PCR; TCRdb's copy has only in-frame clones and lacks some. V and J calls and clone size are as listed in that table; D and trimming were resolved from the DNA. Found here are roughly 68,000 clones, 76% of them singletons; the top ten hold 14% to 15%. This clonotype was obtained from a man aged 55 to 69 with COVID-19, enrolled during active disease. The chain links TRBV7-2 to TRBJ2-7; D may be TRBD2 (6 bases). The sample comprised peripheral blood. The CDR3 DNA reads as TGTGCCAGCAGCTCAAGCGGGCACGCCTACGAGCAGTACTTC. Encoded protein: CASSSSGHAYEQYF. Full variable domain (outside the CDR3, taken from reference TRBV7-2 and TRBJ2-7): GAGVSQSPSNKVTEKGKDVELRCDPISGHTALYWYRQSLGQGLEFLIYFQGNSAPDKSGLPSDRFSAERTGGSVSTLTIQRTQQEDSAVYLCASSSSGHAYEQYFGPGTRLTVT.